The 6 T cell receptor beta chains below come from one sample, sequenced in a study of cytomegalovirus exposure and HLA in healthy donors. PCR was performed using 60 Vbeta and 13 Jbeta primers. Assay: immunoSEQ multiplex PCR; the TCRdb copy retains only in-frame clones and omits some. The sample comprises approximately 100,000 clones, about two thirds of which are singletons, and approximately 0.74% rests with the top ten. The sequenced material came from PBMCs. All receptors come from a boy aged 10-17 years in good health and CMV-seronegative.

V gene TRBV9 combines with J gene TRBJ2-1; 7 bases are a match to TRBD2. From germline, CDR1 is SGDLS and CDR2 YYNGEE. Losses at the gene ends were 3 bases for V and 2 bases for J; bases not matched to a gene: 5. This CDR3 spans 15 amino acids. Written as DNA, the CDR3 is TGTGCCAGCAGCGCCGCTAGCGGTACCTACAATGAGCAGTTCTTC. Amino acids: CASSAASGTYNEQFF.

The chain is built from TRBV5-4 and TRBJ2-7; TRBD1 matches at 9 bases. The germline V gene encodes CDR1 SGHNT and CDR2 YYREEE (reference sequence). V was pared by 3 bases and J by 3 bases, with 10 bases of the junction left unmatched. The CDR3 loop spans 16 amino acids. CDR3 sequence reads: CASSWGTGNDGYEQYF. CDR3 sequence (DNA): TGTGCCAGCAGCTGGGGGACAGGGAACGACGGCTACGAGCAGTACTTC.

Details on this clone: Its ends do not fully match the called genes, so a read error is possible. V is TRBV30 and J is TRBJ1-5; 7 bases map to TRBD1. Germline V gives CDR1 GTSNPN, CDR2 SVGIG (reference sequence). CDR3 length equals 17 residues. The CDR3 sequence: CVWSASRDSFSNQPQHF. The CDR3 DNA is TGTGTCTGGAGTGCGTCTCGGGACAGCTTTAGCAATCAGCCCCAGCATTTT. The complete variable domain, with remaining parts taken from reference TRBV30 and TRBJ1-5, reads SQTIHQWPATLVQPVGSPLSLECTVEGTSNPNLYWYRQAAGRGLQLLFYSVGIGQISSEVPQNLSASRPQDRQFILSSKKLLLSDSGFYLCVWSASRDSFSNQPQHFGDGTRLSIL.

The genes are TRBV5-4 and TRBJ2-6; D is possibly TRBD1 (6 bases). This CDR3 contains 15 residues. V was cut by 5 bases and J by 2 bases, with 11 bases left in between. Germline V gene lookup returns CDR1 SGHNT and CDR2 YYREEE (reference sequence). The DNA for the CDR3 is TGTGCCAGCAGTCCCAGGGGTACTGGGGCCAACGTCCTGACTTTC. Amino acids: CASSPRGTGANVLTF.

The chain uses TRBV9 and TRBJ1-2; D possibly corresponds to TRBD1 (6 bases). The CDR3 has 15 residues. Germline V gene data show CDR1 as SGDLS and CDR2 as YYNGEE. V lost 3 bases and J lost 4, with 16 bases in between. The CDR3 is CASSAVGAPPYGYTF. CDR3 nucleotides: TGTGCCAGCAGCGCGGTGGGGGCTCCCCCCTATGGCTACACCTTC.

In DNA, the CDR3 is TGTGCCACCAGCAGAGATACGCAGGGTGGAAACACCATATATTTT. This encodes CATSRDTQGGNTIYF. The chain combines TRBV15 with TRBJ1-3, with D possibly being TRBD1 (5 bases). The CDR3 is 15 amino acids. CDR1 is LNHNV and CDR2 is YYDKDF in the germline V gene (reference sequence). V was shortened by 0 bases and J by 3 bases, with 9 bases between the two germline ends.